Sequencing of this TCR beta chain was carried out in a study of cytomegalovirus exposure and HLA in healthy donors. The table lists this clone with a count of one. Germline CDR1 reads GTSNPN; CDR2 reads SVGIG (reference sequence). This CDR3 spans 15 amino acids. The ends were cut back, 3 bases at V and 0 bases at J, with 14 bases in the middle. Here immunoSEQ multiplex PCR was the method, and the copy in TCRdb shows in-frame clones only, minus some. The sample has more than 90,000 clones; more than 70% are singletons. The sample consisted of PBMCs. This receptor was taken from a young man in good health and CMV-seronegative. The chain is built from TRBV30 and TRBJ1-2; D unclear. In DNA, the CDR3 is TGTGCCTGGAGGTCCGGGATCGGGGCTAACTATGGCTACACCTTC. It encodes CAWRSGIGANYGYTF.